Given below is one T cell receptor beta chain in context. The conserved phenylalanine or tryptophan is not found at the CDR3 terminus, so this likely reflects a read error. Samples came from axillary lymph nodes draining the breast cancer. The data belong to a study of breast tumors, draining lymph nodes, adjacent tissues. This CDR3 contains 16 residues. J was trimmed by 6 bases and V by 6 bases; bases with no gene match: 11. TCRdb recomputed calls from the multiplex PCR reads with MiXCR, one row per CDR3 protein. The sample lists 85,000 to 130,000 distinct CDR3 sequences, approximately 28% occurring once.

The clonotype was recovered from a female donor with breast cancer. Some clones in this sample may be carry-over from other donors' samples. V is TRBV12-3 or TRBV12-4 and J is TRBJ2-3, with TRBD2 matching over 11 bases. Material for sequencing was axillary lymph node tissue. The CDR3 DNA reads as TGTGCCAGCAGCCACAGACTAGCGGGGCCCACGGATACGCAGTATTCT. Its translation is CASSHRLAGPTDTQYS.